This T cell receptor (beta chain) was captured by sequencing in a study of Graves' ophthalmopathy and Graves' hyperthyroidism. V lost 2 bases, J lost 4 bases, and 1 base stayed unmatched. The CDR3 runs 13 residues. CDR1 and CDR2 from the germline V gene are MNHEY and SVGAGI. The table lists this clonotype with many counts. No antigen is known for it. The study's findings and limits: Most expanded clonotypes in thyroid above 0.001 frequency also showed up in blood.

Using RNA transcripts, the TCR beta CDR3 regions were amplified. HTBI primers were used in a first-round RT-PCR, which preceded a second-round multiplex PCR. MiXCR, applied by TCRdb to the multiplex PCR reads, yields one record per CDR3 protein. The sample carries 450,000 or so distinct CDR3 sequences, 13% to 15% recorded once. If patients had other autoimmune diseases, uncontrolled infections, pregnancy or lactation, they were excluded. The chain carries TRBV6-5 and TRBJ1-2, with 7 nucleotides matching TRBD1. The sequenced material came from blood. The source of this sequence is a woman aged 30 to 39 with Graves' ophthalmopathy. The CDR3 region is CASSYTGAYGYTF. The CDR3, as DNA: TGTGCCAGCAGTTACACAGGGGCCTATGGCTACACCTTC.